A single TCR beta chain is shown here with its context. It has no known antigen specificity. Per-base quality was not reported, and no clone a single base away is much larger than it. Libraries were constructed by the immunoSEQ multiplex PCR assay. For the multiplex PCR, a mixture combining 60 forward primers for TCR Vbeta segments and 13 reverse primers for TCR Jbeta segments was used. The CDR3 region of rearranged TCR beta genes was amplified from genomic DNA with a multiplex PCR assay. On the Illumina HiSeq System, the amplified TCR beta libraries were sequenced as 87-base-pair reads. Regarding the original processing steps: In a later analysis, tens of millions of unique TCR beta chains were counted across the roughly 610 repertoires, and roughly 11 million of these chains were shared by at least two donors. Raw reads were error-corrected and collapsed into unique sequences by a nearest-neighbor algorithm in which closely related sequences were merged to remove PCR and sequencing errors. Alignment of CDR3 sequences to IMGT reference sequences was used to assign V, D and J gene segments. Each retained sequence needed at least a six-nucleotide match to both a V gene segment and a J gene segment. Rearrangements were classified as productive when the CDR3 lacked stop codons and remained in frame with V and J, and all other rearrangements were classified as non-productive. Following IMGT convention, CDR3 was defined as the stretch from the second conserved V-encoded cysteine up to the conserved J-encoded phenylalanine. In an earlier analysis of approximately 500 of the donors, sequences lacking an unambiguous match to a single V gene segment were excluded. An earlier analysis of just under 600 of the donors called V segments functional above 56.7% productive rearrangements and segregating when the between-donor standard deviation exceeded 5%. To diagnose cytomegalovirus status from the catalog of TCR beta chain sequences, a statistical classification framework was built. In a later analysis, TCR nucleotide sequences were compared against IMGT/GENE-DB human TR gene sequences so that V and J genes could be assigned. In a later analysis, CDR3 sequences and most-parsimonious VDJ recombination scenarios were assigned using the TCRdist pipeline. In a later analysis, every TCR beta chain was defined by the combination of its CDR3 amino acid sequence and its V-gene family, and reads without a unique V-gene family were dropped. A later analysis removed 592 highly shared, low-generation-probability nucleotide sequences to deal with suspected cross-contamination and a sequencing artifact. For each public chain, a later analysis derived a clonal expansion index from normalized ranks of inferred template counts within each repertoire. A later analysis computed generation probabilities with a VDJ recombination model fitted to out-of-frame rearrangements, and checked the results against IGoR. A later analysis scored TCR-TCR, TCR-HLA and TCR-CMV co-occurrence with hypergeometric tests, applying a repertoire-size bias correction to TCR pairs. To estimate false discovery rates, a later analysis permuted the HLA or CMV assignments 20 times. In a later analysis, co-occurring TCRs were grouped with DBSCAN, and TCRdist sequence similarity was added when clustering was performed within HLA-allele-positive subsets. Repertoires with fewer than 30,000 or more than 120,000 public chains were left out of co-occurrence clustering, as were four to six repertoires with anomalous nucleotide sharing. This immuneACCESS table, as held by TCRdb, lists in-frame sequences with V and J called but not all clones. Of the missing ones, under half trace to an unresolved V gene in checked studies; the others have no known cause. For V, J and clone size, that table is used; D and trimming come from the DNA. The sample contains 100,000 to 150,000 clones, approximately 83% of them found a single time. The biggest ten clones account for around 1.2% of the sample.

This sample was taken from a study of cytomegalovirus exposure and HLA in healthy donors (dated by TCRdb to 2016 to 2017). Regarding the complete study: In an earlier analysis of under 750 of the donors, 276 Gb of sequence data and approximately 100 million unique TCR beta sequences from 180 million or so T cells were reported. About 280 gigabases of sequencing data and around 85 million unique TCR sequences made up an early release that covered nearly 650 HLA-typed donors. The genetic ancestry cluster associated with self-reported Caucasian donors included about 84% of the approximately 410 genotyped donors. The study aimed to test whether cataloging public T cell receptors could reveal signatures of past pathogen exposure. The study profiled the T cell repertoires of under 700 subjects by immunosequencing and related them to cytomegalovirus serostatus. Along with the approximately 600-subject first cohort, a separate validation cohort of over a hundred different subjects was used. To predict cytomegalovirus infection status, the study combined high-throughput TCR immunosequencing, statistical association of individual TCRs with disease status, and machine learning. A later analysis re-analyzed previously published TCR beta repertoires from 650 to 800 donors and added high-resolution HLA genotyping to study TCR occurrence patterns. In the later analysis, no new phenotypic data were used to find candidate immune exposures; instead, reliance was placed on TCR beta sequences and their occurrence across donors. To decide whether each TCR beta V gene segment behaved as functional or pseudogenic, an earlier analysis of several hundred of the donors relied on high-throughput TCR beta sequencing. Donor age, sex, ethnicity and CMV serostatus were compiled alongside the repertoire data. A later genetic analysis used genome-wide SNP genotypes for about 60% of the roughly 670 donors, treating that subset as a discovery cohort. Every discovery cohort repertoire had been produced on one sequencing platform. Class I and class II HLA loci were covered by the typing at four-digit resolution. The number of donors typed differed by locus, with 629-630 for A, B, C, DRB1 and DQB1, 522 for DQA1, 600 to 610 for DPA1, and some 440 for DPB1. Roughly 5 DR-DQ haplotypes were handled as single units for association and clustering, since linkage in the cohort was strong. Among over 350 genotyped donors of the cohort, an average of roughly 240,000 unique TCR beta nucleotide sequences were sequenced per donor, roughly 18% of them non-productive. Here is what the overall study found, with its caveats: Compared with the 666-donor mean, donors in an Asian-associated ancestry cluster had fewer N-insertions in productive TCRs, according to a later genetic analysis. The classifier was reported to diagnose cytomegalovirus status with high specificity and sensitivity in both the original and validation cohorts. The authors suggested that the approach could potentially be generalized to other disease states and immunological phenotypes. A few of the identified cytomegalovirus-associated TCR beta chains were confirmed in vitro to be specific for cytomegalovirus antigens. Compared with equally common non-associated chains, HLA-associated TCR beta chains in a later analysis were more clonally expanded and had lower generation probabilities. Linkage disequilibrium might explain the correlated functional status among segregating V segments, but an unknown experimental factor could not be ruled out. Because HLA typing was missing for some donors at each locus, association tests included only the typed subset. Most TCR sequences were observed very rarely across donors, whereas some public TCRs were present in many individuals. In the study, around 150 TCR beta chains were listed as associated with cytomegalovirus. Because counts were too low, roughly 16 rarely observed V segments, including chromosome 9 orphons, were excluded from the earlier analysis of about 500 of the donors. Roughly uniform sequencing depth across donors was assumed in presence/absence analyses, although this assumption may not hold. The cohort was sequenced for TCR beta chains only, and without alpha or paired-chain data the features that could be detected were limited. A later analysis found that TCR association rates varied across HLA loci, with DRB1 alleles showing the most associated TCRs and HLA-C alleles the fewest. A group of highly shared sequence variants was considered likely to be a technical artifact of the sequencing pipeline. A further reported finding was that TCR beta sequences accurately predicted the HLA-A and HLA-B alleles for most subjects in the first cohort. An association between a missense DCLRE1C variant and V-gene and J-gene trimming of TCR beta chains was found in a later genetic analysis and replicated in an independent cohort. Some IMGT-functional V segments, including TRBV6-2 and TRBV6-3, could not be distinguished by the 87-base-pair reads and were therefore excluded. Assigning TCR associations to individual alleles was difficult when HLA alleles, especially DR and DQ, strongly co-occurred. An earlier analysis of approximately 500 of the donors showed that most TCR beta V segments appeared in productive rearrangements either about 87% or about 30% of the time, which broadly matched IMGT annotations. Specific HLA alleles were associated with around 18,000 TCR beta sequences at a false discovery rate of 0.05 in a later analysis. According to a later analysis, most CMV-associated TCR beta chains appeared to be HLA-restricted, and the HLA associations seemed to be driven largely by CMV exposure. CMV serostatus was the only immune exposure information available for the cohort. According to a later analysis, parvovirus B19, influenza, CMV and Epstein-Barr virus appeared linked to several top co-occurrence clusters.

The cohort consisted of approximately 690 healthy bone marrow donors. At the time of sampling, every cohort member was nominally healthy, though immune exposures that went unrecorded were likely present. The donor tested CMV seronegative and was one of the 352 seronegative cohort members. Every donor gave a peripheral blood sample, and the peripheral blood mononuclear cells from that sample were used for TCR beta sequencing. Genomic DNA extraction from the blood cell samples was performed with the Qiagen DNeasy Blood Extraction Kit. The germline V gene provides CDR1 SGHRS and CDR2 YFSETQ. Here V drops 5 bases and J drops 0 bases, and the junction holds 11 bases not matched to any gene. The CDR3 sequence holds 18 residues, the cysteine and phenylalanine included. The retained sequence is limited to the CDR3, 54 bases, with the frame set at the first base.

The chain couples TRBV5-1 to TRBJ2-3; 11 of the junction bases match TRBD2. This sequence was found in a girl aged 2 to 10 in good health and CMV-seronegative. Sequencing used PBMCs. The sequence in DNA is TGCGCCAGCAGTTGGCTAGCGGGGGGAATTGCTAGCACAGATACGCAGTATTTT. Its coded protein is CASSWLAGGIASTDTQYF.